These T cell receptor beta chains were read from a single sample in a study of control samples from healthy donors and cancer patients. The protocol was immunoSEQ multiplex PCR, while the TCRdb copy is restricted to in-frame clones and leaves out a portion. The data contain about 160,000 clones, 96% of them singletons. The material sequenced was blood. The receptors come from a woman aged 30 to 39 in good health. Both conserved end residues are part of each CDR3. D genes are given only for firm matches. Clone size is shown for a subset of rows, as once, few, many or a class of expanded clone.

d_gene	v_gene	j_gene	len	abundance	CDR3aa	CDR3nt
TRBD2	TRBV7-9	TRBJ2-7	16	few	CASSYVPGTSEYEQYF	TGTGCCAGCAGCTATGTTCCCGGGACTAGCGAGTACGAGCAGTACTTC
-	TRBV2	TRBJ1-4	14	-	CASNHPGDNEKLFF	TGTGCCAGCAACCACCCGGGGGATAATGAAAAACTGTTTTTT
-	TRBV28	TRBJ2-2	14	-	CASKNSRVTGELFF	TGTGCCAGCAAAAACTCCAGGGTCACCGGGGAGCTGTTTTTT
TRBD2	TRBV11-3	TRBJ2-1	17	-	CASSLGSSGSSYNEQFF	TGTGCCAGCAGCTTAGGGTCTAGCGGAAGCTCCTACAATGAGCAGTTCTTC
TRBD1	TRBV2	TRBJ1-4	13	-	CASTRDRAEKLFF	TGTGCCAGCACCCGGGACAGGGCAGAAAAACTGTTTTTT
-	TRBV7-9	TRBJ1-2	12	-	CASSQGPYGYTF	TGTGCCAGCAGCCAGGGCCCGTATGGCTACACCTTC
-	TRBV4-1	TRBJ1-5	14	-	CASSPGGGNQPQHF	TGCGCCAGCAGCCCCGGAGGAGGCAATCAGCCCCAGCATTTT
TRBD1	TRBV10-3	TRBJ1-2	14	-	CAISELTGTYGYTF	TGTGCCATCAGTGAGCTGACAGGGACCTATGGCTACACCTTC
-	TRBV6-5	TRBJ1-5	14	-	CASSPNRANQPQHF	TGTGCCAGCAGTCCTAACAGGGCCAATCAGCCCCAGCATTTT
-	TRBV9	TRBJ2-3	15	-	CASSPRSVGTDTQYF	TGTGCCAGCAGCCCCCGATCCGTCGGCACAGATACGCAGTATTTT
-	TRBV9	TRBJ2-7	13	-	CASSVGWPDEQYF	TGTGCCAGCAGCGTAGGGTGGCCAGACGAGCAGTACTTC
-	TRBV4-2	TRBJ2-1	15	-	CASSQEPVPYNEQFF	TGTGCCAGCAGCCAAGAGCCAGTTCCCTACAATGAGCAGTTCTTC
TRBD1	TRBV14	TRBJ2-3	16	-	CASSQEKTGLPDTQYF	TGTGCCAGCAGCCAAGAGAAGACAGGGTTGCCAGATACGCAGTATTTT
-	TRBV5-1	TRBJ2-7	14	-	CASSLGQSSYEQYF	TGCGCCAGCAGCTTGGGACAGAGCTCCTACGAGCAGTACTTC
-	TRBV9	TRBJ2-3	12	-	CASSVGSDTQYF	TGTGCCAGCAGCGTAGGGTCAGATACGCAGTATTTT
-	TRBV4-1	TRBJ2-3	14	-	CASSQEQRKDTQYF	TGCGCCAGCAGCCAGGAACAGCGCAAGGATACGCAGTATTTT
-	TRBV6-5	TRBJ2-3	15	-	CASSSRLGSTDTQYF	TGTGCCAGCAGTTCCCGCTTGGGCAGCACAGATACGCAGTATTTT
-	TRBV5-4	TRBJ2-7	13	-	CASSLPPAYEQYF	TGTGCCAGCAGCCTGCCCCCAGCCTACGAGCAGTACTTC
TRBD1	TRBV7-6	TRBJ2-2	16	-	CASSPRDRRNTGELFF	TGTGCCAGCAGCCCTCGGGACAGGAGGAACACCGGGGAGCTGTTTTTT
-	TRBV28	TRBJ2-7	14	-	CASSLSGTPYEQYF	TGTGCCAGCAGTTTATCCGGGACACCATACGAGCAGTACTTC
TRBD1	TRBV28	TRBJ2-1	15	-	CASTQGMDRDNEQFF	TGTGCCAGCACCCAGGGCATGGACAGGGACAATGAGCAGTTCTTC
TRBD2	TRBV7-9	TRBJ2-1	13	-	CAGGLAGRNEQFF	TGTGCCGGGGGACTAGCGGGGCGAAATGAGCAGTTCTTC
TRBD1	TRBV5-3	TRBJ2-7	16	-	CARGPQGARLSYEQYF	TGTGCCAGAGGGCCACAGGGGGCGCGACTAAGCTACGAGCAGTACTTC
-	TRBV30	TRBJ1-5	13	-	CAWSRGEHQPQHF	TGTGCCTGGAGTAGAGGGGAACATCAGCCCCAGCATTTT
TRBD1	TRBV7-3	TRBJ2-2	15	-	CASSLGQVGTGELFF	TGTGCCAGCAGCTTAGGACAGGTTGGCACCGGGGAGCTGTTTTTT
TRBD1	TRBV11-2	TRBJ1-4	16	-	CASSLTLDRAGEKLFF	TGTGCCAGCAGCCTGACCCTGGACAGGGCGGGTGAAAAACTGTTTTTT
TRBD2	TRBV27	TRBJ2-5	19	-	CASSLSPGLAEPYQETQYF	TGTGCCAGCAGTTTATCGCCGGGACTAGCGGAACCGTACCAAGAGACCCAGTACTTC
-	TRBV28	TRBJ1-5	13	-	CASSRPFGQPQHF	TGTGCCAGCAGTCGCCCCTTTGGTCAGCCCCAGCATTTT
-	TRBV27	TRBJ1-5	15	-	CASSLSVGGNQPQHF	TGTGCCAGCAGTTTGTCCGTCGGTGGCAATCAGCCCCAGCATTTT
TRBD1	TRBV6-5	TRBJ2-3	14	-	CASRAGGLGDTQYF	TGTGCCAGCAGAGCAGGGGGCCTGGGAGATACGCAGTATTTT
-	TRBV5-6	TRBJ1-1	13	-	CASSLVGSSGAFF	TGTGCCAGCAGCTTGGTGGGATCCTCGGGAGCTTTCTTT
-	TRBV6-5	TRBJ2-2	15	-	CASSYPRLDTGELFF	TGTGCCAGCAGTTACCCTAGACTGGACACCGGGGAGCTGTTTTTT
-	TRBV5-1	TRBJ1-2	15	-	CASSFDGSTGYGYTF	TGCGCCAGCAGCTTCGACGGCTCCACGGGCTATGGCTACACCTTC
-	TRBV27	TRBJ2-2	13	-	CASRTINTGELFF	TGTGCCAGCAGGACAATAAACACCGGGGAGCTGTTTTTT
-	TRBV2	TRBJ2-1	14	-	CASSVRDTNNEQFF	TGTGCCAGCAGTGTACGGGACACCAACAATGAGCAGTTCTTC